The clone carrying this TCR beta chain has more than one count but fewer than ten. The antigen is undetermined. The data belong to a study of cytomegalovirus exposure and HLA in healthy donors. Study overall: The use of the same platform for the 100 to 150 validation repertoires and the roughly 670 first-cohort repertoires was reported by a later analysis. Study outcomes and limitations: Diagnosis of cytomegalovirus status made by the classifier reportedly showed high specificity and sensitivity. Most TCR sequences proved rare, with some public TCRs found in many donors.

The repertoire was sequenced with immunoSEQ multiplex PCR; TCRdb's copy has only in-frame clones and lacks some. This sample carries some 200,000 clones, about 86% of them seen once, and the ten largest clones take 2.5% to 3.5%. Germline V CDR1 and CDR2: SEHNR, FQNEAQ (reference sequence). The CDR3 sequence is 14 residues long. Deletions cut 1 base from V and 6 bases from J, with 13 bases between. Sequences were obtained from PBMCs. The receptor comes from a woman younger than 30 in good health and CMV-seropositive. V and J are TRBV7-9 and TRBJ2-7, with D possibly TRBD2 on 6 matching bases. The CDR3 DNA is TGTGCCAGCAGCTTAGGACTAGGGGAGACCGAGCAGTACTTC. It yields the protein CASSLGLGETEQYF.